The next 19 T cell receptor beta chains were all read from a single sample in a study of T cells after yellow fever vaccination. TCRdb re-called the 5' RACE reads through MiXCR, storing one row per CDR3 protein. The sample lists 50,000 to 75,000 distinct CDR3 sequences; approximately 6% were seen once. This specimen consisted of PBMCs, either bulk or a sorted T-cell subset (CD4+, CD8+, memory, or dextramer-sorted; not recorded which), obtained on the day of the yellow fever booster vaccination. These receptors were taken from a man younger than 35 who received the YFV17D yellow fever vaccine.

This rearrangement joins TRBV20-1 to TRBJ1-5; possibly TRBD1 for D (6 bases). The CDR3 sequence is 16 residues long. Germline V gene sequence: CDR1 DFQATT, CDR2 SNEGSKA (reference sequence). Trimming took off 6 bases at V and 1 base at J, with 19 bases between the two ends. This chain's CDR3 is CSAIDRSGPSNQPQHF. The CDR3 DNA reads TGCAGTGCAATTGACAGGTCGGGACCAAGCAATCAGCCCCAGCATTTT.

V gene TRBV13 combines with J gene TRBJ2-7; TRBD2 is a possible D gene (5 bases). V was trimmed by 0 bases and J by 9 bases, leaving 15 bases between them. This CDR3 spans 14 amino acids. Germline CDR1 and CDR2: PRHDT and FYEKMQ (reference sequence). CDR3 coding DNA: TGTGCCAGCAGCTTAGGGGGAGCTTCCTGGTCGCAGTACGTC. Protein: CASSLGGASWSQYV.

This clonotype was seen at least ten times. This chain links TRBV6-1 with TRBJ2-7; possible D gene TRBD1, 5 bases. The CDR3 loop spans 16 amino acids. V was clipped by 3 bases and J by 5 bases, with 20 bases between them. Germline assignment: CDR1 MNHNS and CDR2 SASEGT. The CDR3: CASSDPLRRGFNEQYF. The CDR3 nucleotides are TGTGCCAGCAGTGACCCCTTACGAAGGGGCTTCAACGAGCAGTACTTC.

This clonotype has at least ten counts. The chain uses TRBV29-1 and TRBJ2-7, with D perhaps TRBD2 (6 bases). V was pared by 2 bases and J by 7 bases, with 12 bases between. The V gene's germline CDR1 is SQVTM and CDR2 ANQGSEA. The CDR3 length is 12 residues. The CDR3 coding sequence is TGCAGCGTTGAATCTGTGGGGACTGAGCAGTACTTC. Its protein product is CSVESVGTEQYF.

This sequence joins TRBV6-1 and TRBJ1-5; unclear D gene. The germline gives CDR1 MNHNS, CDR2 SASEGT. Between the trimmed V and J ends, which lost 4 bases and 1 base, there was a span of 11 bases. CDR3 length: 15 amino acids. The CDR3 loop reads CASSGRVRSNQPQHF. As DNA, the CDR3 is TGTGCCAGCAGTGGGAGGGTTAGGAGCAATCAGCCCCAGCATTTT.

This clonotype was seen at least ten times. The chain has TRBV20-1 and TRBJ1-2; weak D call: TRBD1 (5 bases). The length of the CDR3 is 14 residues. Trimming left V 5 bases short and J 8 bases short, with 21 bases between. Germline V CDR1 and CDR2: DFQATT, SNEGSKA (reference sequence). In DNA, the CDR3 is TGCAGTGCTGGTGACGGGACGGACGCTGGCGGCTACACCTTC. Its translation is CSAGDGTDAGGYTF.

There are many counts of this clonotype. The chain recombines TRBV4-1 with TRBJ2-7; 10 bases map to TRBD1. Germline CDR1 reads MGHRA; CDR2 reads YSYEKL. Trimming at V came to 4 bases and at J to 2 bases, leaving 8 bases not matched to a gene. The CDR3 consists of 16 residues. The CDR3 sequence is CASSPIGTGAAYEQYF. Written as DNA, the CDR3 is TGCGCCAGCAGCCCGATCGGGACAGGGGCGGCCTACGAGCAGTACTTC.

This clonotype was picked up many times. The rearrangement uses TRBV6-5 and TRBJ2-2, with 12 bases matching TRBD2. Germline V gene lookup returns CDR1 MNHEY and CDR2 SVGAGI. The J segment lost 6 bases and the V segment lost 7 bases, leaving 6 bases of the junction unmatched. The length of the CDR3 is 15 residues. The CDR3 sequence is CASTRGTSGPGELFF. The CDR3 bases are TGTGCCAGCACCCGCGGGACTAGCGGGCCCGGGGAGCTGTTTTTT.

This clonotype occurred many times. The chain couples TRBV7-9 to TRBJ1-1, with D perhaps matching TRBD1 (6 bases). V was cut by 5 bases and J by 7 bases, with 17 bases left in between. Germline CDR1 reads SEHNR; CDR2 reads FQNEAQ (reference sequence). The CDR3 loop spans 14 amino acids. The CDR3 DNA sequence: TGTGCCAGCAGCCCTGACAGGTATGGTGGTGAAGCTTTCTTT. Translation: CASSPDRYGGEAFF.

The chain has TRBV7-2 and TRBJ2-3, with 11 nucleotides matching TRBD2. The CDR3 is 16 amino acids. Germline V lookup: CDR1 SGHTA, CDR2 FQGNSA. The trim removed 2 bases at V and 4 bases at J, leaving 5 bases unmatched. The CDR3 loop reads CASSLTSGSLSDTQYF. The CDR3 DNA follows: TGTGCCAGCAGCTTAACTAGCGGGAGCCTTTCAGATACGCAGTATTTT.

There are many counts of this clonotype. CDR3: CSARSQTGANYGYTF. The CDR3 DNA reads as TGCAGTGCTAGATCCCAGACAGGGGCTAACTATGGCTACACCTTC. This sequence joins TRBV20-1 and TRBJ1-2; 8 bases match TRBD1. CDR1 is DFQATT and CDR2 is SNEGSKA in the germline V gene (reference sequence). The junction had 5 bases not matched to a gene; V was cut back by 2 bases and J by 0 bases. The CDR3 consists of 15 residues.

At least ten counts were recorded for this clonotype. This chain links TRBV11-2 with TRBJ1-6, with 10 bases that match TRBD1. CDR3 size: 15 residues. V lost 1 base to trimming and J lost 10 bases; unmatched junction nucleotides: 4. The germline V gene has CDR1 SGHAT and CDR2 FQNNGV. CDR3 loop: CASSLGGQGRSPLHF. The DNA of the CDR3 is TGTGCCAGCAGCTTAGGGGGACAGGGGAGGTCACCCCTCCACTTT.

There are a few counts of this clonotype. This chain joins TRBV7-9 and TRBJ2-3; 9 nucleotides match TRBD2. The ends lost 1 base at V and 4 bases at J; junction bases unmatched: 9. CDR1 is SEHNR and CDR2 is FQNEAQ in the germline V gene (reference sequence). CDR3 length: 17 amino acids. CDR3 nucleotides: TGTGCCAGCAGCTTAGGAAGAGCGGGGGGTTTATCAGATACGCAGTATTTT. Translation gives CASSLGRAGGLSDTQYF. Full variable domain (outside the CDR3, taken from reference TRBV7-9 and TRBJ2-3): DTGVSQNPRHKITKRGQNVTFRCDPISEHNRLYWYRQTLGQGPEFLTYFQNEAQLEKSRLLSDRFSAERPKGSFSTLEIQRTEQGDSAMYLCASSLGRAGGLSDTQYFGPGTRLTVL.

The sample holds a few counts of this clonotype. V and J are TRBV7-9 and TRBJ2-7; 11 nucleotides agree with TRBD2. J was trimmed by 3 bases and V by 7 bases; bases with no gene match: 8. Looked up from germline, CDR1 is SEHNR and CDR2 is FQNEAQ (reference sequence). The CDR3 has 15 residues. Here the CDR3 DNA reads TGTGCCAGCATAAGACTAGCGGGGACTATCTACGAGCAGTACTTC. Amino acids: CASIRLAGTIYEQYF. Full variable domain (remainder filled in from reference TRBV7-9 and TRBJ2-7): DTGVSQNPRHKITKRGQNVTFRCDPISEHNRLYWYRQTLGQGPEFLTYFQNEAQLEKSRLLSDRFSAERPKGSFSTLEIQRTEQGDSAMYLCASIRLAGTIYEQYFGPGTRLTVT.

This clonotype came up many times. The CDR3 DNA reads as TGCAGTGCTAGAGAGATGGGGATGGGTGAAAAACTGTTTTTT. Translation gives CSAREMGMGEKLFF. This rearrangement joins TRBV20-1 to TRBJ1-4; D gene ambiguous. The germline CDR1 and CDR2 sequences are DFQATT and SNEGSKA (reference sequence). Trimming removed 0 bases from V and 7 bases from J, with 12 bases in between. The CDR3 sequence is 14 residues long.

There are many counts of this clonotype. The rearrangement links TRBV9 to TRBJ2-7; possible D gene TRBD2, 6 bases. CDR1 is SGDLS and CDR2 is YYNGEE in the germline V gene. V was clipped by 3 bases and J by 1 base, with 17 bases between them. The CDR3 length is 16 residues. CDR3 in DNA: TGTGCCAGCAGCGCCGCCGGGGGTGAAGCGTCCTACGAGCAGTACGTC. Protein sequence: CASSAAGGEASYEQYV.

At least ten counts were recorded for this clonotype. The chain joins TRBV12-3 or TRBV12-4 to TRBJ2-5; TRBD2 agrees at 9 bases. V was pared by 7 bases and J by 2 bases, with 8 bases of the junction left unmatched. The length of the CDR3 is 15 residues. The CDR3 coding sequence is TGTGCCAGCACAGGGACTAGCTTCCCGCAAGAGACCCAGTACTTC. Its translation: CASTGTSFPQETQYF.

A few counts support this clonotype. The CDR3 region is CASSALNRGGSTEAFF. DNA for the CDR3: TGCGCCAGCAGCGCATTGAACAGGGGCGGGAGCACTGAAGCTTTCTTT. The chain joins TRBV5-1 to TRBJ1-1, with 7 bases matching TRBD1. V shed 4 bases, J shed 4 bases, and the junction held 13 bases outside the gene matches. The CDR3 is 16 residues long. Germline-derived CDR1 and CDR2 are SGHRS and YFSETQ.

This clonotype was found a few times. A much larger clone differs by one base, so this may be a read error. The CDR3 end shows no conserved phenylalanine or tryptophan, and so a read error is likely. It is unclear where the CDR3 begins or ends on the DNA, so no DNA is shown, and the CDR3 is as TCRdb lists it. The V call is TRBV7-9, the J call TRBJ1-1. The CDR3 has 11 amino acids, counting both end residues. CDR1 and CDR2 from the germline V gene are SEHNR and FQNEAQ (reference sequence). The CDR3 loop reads CASSSGPGMSL.